The rows below give T cell receptor beta chains drawn from one sample of a study of PD-L1 blockade in urothelial cancer. The protocol was immunoSEQ multiplex PCR, while the TCRdb copy is restricted to in-frame clones and leaves out a portion. The sample holds around 100,000 clones, around 90% seen once. This specimen consisted of PBMCs, obtained around atezolizumab (anti-PD-L1) treatment. Source of these receptors: a man in his 60s with urothelial cancer. Both conserved end residues are part of each CDR3. The order of the fields is D gene, J gene, CDR3 length, clone size, V gene, CDR3 DNA, CDR3 protein. A D gene is named only where the DNA matches it firmly. For some rows the clone size is stated as once, few or many, or as a class when expanded; others skip it.

D gene: TRBD2; J gene: TRBJ2-3; CDR3 length: 13; clone size: -; V gene: TRBV6-6; CDR3 DNA: TGTGCCAGCAGTCCTACTAGCGCAGATACGCAGTATTTT; CDR3 protein: CASSPTSADTQYF
D gene: TRBD2; J gene: TRBJ2-3; CDR3 length: 14; clone size: -; V gene: TRBV19; CDR3 DNA: TGTGCCAGTAGGCGGGGGGCGCCGGGCGATACGCAGTATTTT; CDR3 protein: CASRRGAPGDTQYF
D gene: TRBD1; J gene: TRBJ1-1; CDR3 length: 15; clone size: -; V gene: TRBV4-2; CDR3 DNA: TGTGCCAGCAGTCGGGACAGGGGGCAAGTTTCTGAAGCTTTCTTT; CDR3 protein: CASSRDRGQVSEAFF
D gene: -; J gene: TRBJ2-7; CDR3 length: 11; clone size: -; V gene: TRBV29-1; CDR3 DNA: TGCAGCGCCACGCACATGGAGGTACCATACTTC; CDR3 protein: CSATHMEVPYF
D gene: -; J gene: TRBJ2-3; CDR3 length: 14; clone size: -; V gene: TRBV19; CDR3 DNA: TGTGCCAGTACCATCGGGGTACTCACAGATACGCAGTATTTT; CDR3 protein: CASTIGVLTDTQYF
D gene: -; J gene: TRBJ1-5; CDR3 length: 15; clone size: -; V gene: TRBV4-2; CDR3 DNA: TGTGCCAGCAGCCAGGACACAGCCAGCAATCAGCCCCAGCATTTT; CDR3 protein: CASSQDTASNQPQHF
D gene: TRBD2; J gene: TRBJ2-2; CDR3 length: 15; clone size: -; V gene: TRBV29-1; CDR3 DNA: TGCAGCGCCCGCCGGGGGGGCGCGAACACCGGGGAGCTGTTTTTT; CDR3 protein: CSARRGGANTGELFF
D gene: -; J gene: TRBJ1-1; CDR3 length: 16; clone size: -; V gene: TRBV19; CDR3 DNA: TGTGCCAGTAGTATAGCGTCTCGTCGAGGGCTGGGCGAGGCTTTCTTT; CDR3 protein: CASSIASRRGLGEAFF
D gene: TRBD2; J gene: TRBJ2-2; CDR3 length: 15; clone size: -; V gene: TRBV19; CDR3 DNA: TGTGCCGGGGGACTAGCGGGGGGGCCTTCCGGGGAGCTGTTTTTT; CDR3 protein: CAGGLAGGPSGELFF
D gene: TRBD1; J gene: TRBJ1-5; CDR3 length: 13; clone size: -; V gene: TRBV6-1; CDR3 DNA: TGTGCCAGCCGGACAGGGAACAATCAGCCCCAGCATTTT; CDR3 protein: CASRTGNNQPQHF
D gene: TRBD1; J gene: TRBJ1-4; CDR3 length: 15; clone size: -; V gene: TRBV7-2; CDR3 DNA: TGTGCCAGCAGCCCACGGACAGGGTATGATGAAAAACTGTTTTTT; CDR3 protein: CASSPRTGYDEKLFF
D gene: -; J gene: TRBJ2-5; CDR3 length: 14; clone size: -; V gene: TRBV6-4; CDR3 DNA: TGTGCCACCAGCCGCCGGTCGGGTCAAGAGACCCAGTACTTC; CDR3 protein: CATSRRSGQETQYF
D gene: -; J gene: TRBJ2-3; CDR3 length: 11; clone size: -; V gene: TRBV7-9; CDR3 DNA: TGTGCCAGCAGCGGCTCAGATACGCAGTATTTT; CDR3 protein: CASSGSDTQYF
D gene: -; J gene: TRBJ1-2; CDR3 length: 17; clone size: -; V gene: TRBV4-1; CDR3 DNA: TGCGCCAGCAGCCAAGAGGGGAGTACCCCGCGGGGCTATGGCTACACCTTC; CDR3 protein: CASSQEGSTPRGYGYTF
D gene: TRBD1; J gene: TRBJ2-5; CDR3 length: 16; clone size: -; V gene: TRBV13; CDR3 DNA: TGTGCCAGCAGCAGATCCGGGACAGGGCTATTAGAGACCCAGTACTTC; CDR3 protein: CASSRSGTGLLETQYF
D gene: -; J gene: TRBJ2-7; CDR3 length: 17; clone size: once; V gene: TRBV9; CDR3 DNA: TGTGCCAGCAGCGTAGGCGACTCCAATTCCTTTACCTACGAGCAGTACTTC; CDR3 protein: CASSVGDSNSFTYEQYF
D gene: -; J gene: TRBJ2-5; CDR3 length: 14; clone size: -; V gene: TRBV6-1; CDR3 DNA: TGTGCCAGCAGCGCAGACAGTTTGCAAGAGACCCAGTACTTC; CDR3 protein: CASSADSLQETQYF
D gene: TRBD1; J gene: TRBJ2-7; CDR3 length: 16; clone size: once; V gene: TRBV7-9; CDR3 DNA: TGTGCCAGCAGCTTCAGTGGACAGGGAGGTTACAACGAGCAGTACTTC; CDR3 protein: CASSFSGQGGYNEQYF
D gene: TRBD1; J gene: TRBJ1-1; CDR3 length: 12; clone size: -; V gene: TRBV7-9; CDR3 DNA: TGTGCCAGCTCTCAGGGGGACACTGAAGCTTTCTTT; CDR3 protein: CASSQGDTEAFF
D gene: -; J gene: TRBJ2-7; CDR3 length: 17; clone size: -; V gene: TRBV16; CDR3 DNA: TGTGCCAGCAGCCAAAACCCGATGCGGGACAGAGGCTACGAGCAGTACTTC; CDR3 protein: CASSQNPMRDRGYEQYF
D gene: TRBD1; J gene: TRBJ2-1; CDR3 length: 14; clone size: -; V gene: TRBV5-1; CDR3 DNA: TGCGCCAGCAGCCCGGGACAGACATACAATGAGCAGTTCTTC; CDR3 protein: CASSPGQTYNEQFF
D gene: TRBD2; J gene: TRBJ2-4; CDR3 length: 15; clone size: -; V gene: TRBV30; CDR3 DNA: TGTGCCTGGAGTGTTACTAGCGGGAGGCAAAACATTCAGTACTTC; CDR3 protein: CAWSVTSGRQNIQYF
D gene: -; J gene: TRBJ1-2; CDR3 length: 15; clone size: -; V gene: TRBV28; CDR3 DNA: TGTGCCAGCAGGGAGGGCGCGTACACTAACTATGGCTACACCTTC; CDR3 protein: CASREGAYTNYGYTF
D gene: TRBD2; J gene: TRBJ2-7; CDR3 length: 15; clone size: -; V gene: TRBV28; CDR3 DNA: TGTGCCACCGGAAAAGGGACTAGCGGGATCGACGAGCAGTACTTC; CDR3 protein: CATGKGTSGIDEQYF